The 30 T cell receptor beta chains given below trace back to one sample, sequenced in a study of T cell repertoires in cytomegalovirus infection. Antigen specificity for these receptors is unknown. TCRdb re-called the reads with MiXCR, one entry per CDR3 protein. The sample has about 920,000 distinct CDR3 sequences, around 30% seen once; the top ten hold around 15%. The source was cultured CD8+ T cells from PBMCs, collected from culture after CMV antigen stimulation. The receptors stem from a human donor in good health (CMV status not recorded). Some clones in this sample may be carry-over from other donors' samples.

V gene TRBV5-1 combines with J gene TRBJ2-5; no clear D gene. Trimming removed 0 bases from V and 1 base from J, with 10 bases in between. The CDR3 sequence is 15 residues long. Germline CDR1 SGHRS, CDR2 YFSETQ. For the CDR3, the DNA is TGCGCCAGCAGCTTGGAACCCACGCCCCAAGAGACCCAGTACTTC. The encoded protein is CASSLEPTPQETQYF.

This clonotype was seen only a few times. CDR3 coding DNA: TGTGCCAGCAGCCCGATCGGACAGGGGGCGGTGGAGACCCAGTACTTC. Translation gives CASSPIGQGAVETQYF. This rearrangement joins TRBV7-9 to TRBJ2-5, with 11 bases identical to TRBD1. The V gene's germline CDR1 is SEHNR and CDR2 FQNEAQ (reference sequence). Germline trimming cut 5 bases from V and 5 bases from J; bases unmatched to any gene: 10. This CDR3 spans 16 amino acids.

This clonotype occurred many times. The gene calls are TRBV7-8 and TRBJ2-7; D is unclear. V was clipped by 5 bases and J by 3 bases, with 14 bases between them. This CDR3 region has 14 residues. In germline, CDR1 is SGHVS, CDR2 FQNEAQ. CDR3 sequence: CASSLGPTHYEQYF. The CDR3 coding sequence is TGTGCCAGCAGCCTTGGGCCCACGCACTACGAGCAGTACTTC.

In its sample, this clonotype was seen once. The rearrangement links TRBV6-5 to TRBJ1-1; 8 bases are a match to TRBD1. Per the germline V gene, CDR1 is MNHEY and CDR2 is SVGAGI. The J segment lost 4 bases and the V segment lost 0 bases, leaving 4 bases of the junction unmatched. CDR3 size: 15 residues. The CDR3 DNA reads TGTGCCAGCAGTTACTCCCTCGGACAGGGCACTGAAGCTTTCTTT. This codes for CASSYSLGQGTEAFF.

V is TRBV12-3 or TRBV12-4 and J is TRBJ2-2; D possibly corresponds to TRBD1 (5 bases). V was trimmed by 7 bases and J by 6 bases, leaving 9 bases between them. CDR3 size: 12 residues. DNA of the CDR3: TGTGCCAGCAACGACAGCCCCGGGGAGCTGTTTTTT. This gives the protein CASNDSPGELFF.

The sample holds many counts of this clonotype. This sequence joins TRBV7-8 and TRBJ2-2; TRBD2 matches 7 bases. Germline CDR1 is SGHVS and CDR2 is FQNEAQ. The junction had 10 bases not matched to a gene; V was cut back by 3 bases and J by 9 bases. This CDR3 has 15 amino acids. The CDR3 DNA is TGTGCCAGCAGCTTGGGGGGGACCCTATACAGGGAGCTGTTTTTT. It yields the protein CASSLGGTLYRELFF.

This rearrangement joins TRBV6-1 to TRBJ1-1; no firm D call. The germline V gene has CDR1 MNHNS and CDR2 SASEGT. V was shortened by 9 bases and J by 5 bases, with 10 bases between the two germline ends. The CDR3 loop spans 11 amino acids. CDR3 coding DNA: TGTGCCAGTGGGGTATATACTGAAGCTTTCTTT. This codes for CASGVYTEAFF.

This rearrangement joins TRBV25-1 to TRBJ2-7; 9 bases map to TRBD1. Germline assignment: CDR1 MGHDK and CDR2 SYGVNS. V was clipped by 4 bases and J by 2 bases; unmatched bases: 3. This CDR3 has 14 amino acids. The CDR3 is CASSGRDRAYEQYV. CDR3 sequence (DNA): TGTGCCAGCAGTGGCCGGGACAGGGCCTACGAGCAGTACGTC.

This clonotype was recorded at least ten times. V is TRBV7-2 and J is TRBJ2-2; D perhaps matches TRBD1 (6 bases). V lost 2 bases and J lost 1, with 20 bases in between. The CDR3 has 19 residues. Germline V lookup: CDR1 SGHTA, CDR2 FQGNSA. CDR3 sequence (DNA): TGTGCCAGCAGCTTAAATCGAGGGGGTCAGAACTTGAACACCGGGGAGCTGTTTTTT. Translation gives CASSLNRGGQNLNTGELFF.

V usage is TRBV6-2 or TRBV6-3 and J usage is TRBJ1-2; 11 bases line up with TRBD1. The CDR3 consists of 12 residues. From germline, CDR1 is MNHEY and CDR2 SVGEGT. Trimming removed 10 bases from V and 7 bases from J; junction bases left unmatched: 5. The CDR3 sequence: CANGTGGSGYTF. CDR3 bases: TGTGCCAACGGGACAGGGGGAAGTGGCTACACCTTC.

V and J are TRBV7-9 and TRBJ2-6; TRBD1 aligns across 7 bases. In germline, CDR1 is SEHNR, CDR2 FQNEAQ (reference sequence). V gave up 5 bases and J gave up 4 bases; unmatched junction bases: 8. The CDR3 covers 16 residues. The CDR3 loop is CASSNRGRLGANVLTF. The CDR3 DNA sequence: TGTGCCAGCAGCAACAGGGGTCGGCTCGGGGCCAACGTCCTGACTTTC.

This clonotype was counted a few times. This chain links TRBV19 with TRBJ1-2; D unresolved. Looked up from germline, CDR1 is LNHDA and CDR2 is SQIVND (reference sequence). Trimming stripped 7 bases from V and 4 bases from J, with 13 bases between. The CDR3 is 13 amino acids. CDR3 in DNA: TGTGCCAGTACCCCTCCGGACCTCTATGGCTACACCTTC. Encoded protein: CASTPPDLYGYTF.

This clonotype occurred a few times. The chain employs TRBV6-1 and TRBJ1-1; 11 positions match TRBD1. Germline values: CDR1 MNHNS, CDR2 SASEGT. After removal of 3 bases from V and 6 bases from J, the junction contained 6 bases not matched to a gene. The CDR3 covers 15 residues. The CDR3 reads CASSDRTGGYAEAFF. CDR3 bases: TGTGCCAGCAGTGACCGGACAGGGGGCTACGCTGAAGCTTTCTTT.

The chain employs TRBV7-9 and TRBJ2-1, with unresolved D. The CDR3 length is 13 residues. The germline CDR1 and CDR2 sequences are SEHNR and FQNEAQ (reference sequence). Trimming pared 5 bases from V and 8 bases from J, leaving 13 bases between. The CDR3 coding sequence is TGTGCCAGCAGCACCTTAGTTCAGGATGAGCAGTTCTTC. This sequence encodes CASSTLVQDEQFF.

The rearrangement links TRBV9 to TRBJ1-6; tentative D call: TRBD1 (6 bases). Trimming took off 2 bases at V and 6 bases at J, with 12 bases between the two ends. The CDR3 contains 15 residues. CDR1 and CDR2 (germline): SGDLS, YYNGEE. CDR3 residues: CASSVRGGLNSPLHF. The CDR3 DNA sequence: TGTGCCAGCAGCGTCAGGGGAGGCCTTAATTCACCCCTCCACTTT.

This clonotype has just a few counts. The chain employs TRBV7-8 and TRBJ1-2; the match to TRBD1 covers 10 bases. The CDR3 sequence is 11 residues long. CDR1 is SGHVS and CDR2 is FQNEAQ in the germline V gene. V dropped 11 bases and J dropped 8; count of bases not matched to a gene: 5. The CDR3 region is CAGETGGGYTF. The CDR3 DNA follows: TGTGCCGGGGAGACAGGGGGCGGCTACACCTTC.

This clonotype has more than one count but fewer than ten. In nucleotides, the CDR3 is TGTGCCAGCAGCTTAGAAGTCGGGACGGATTTTCATAATTCACCCCTCCACTTT. Amino acids: CASSLEVGTDFHNSPLHF. The chain is built from TRBV7-9 and TRBJ1-6; possible D gene TRBD1, 5 bases. The CDR3 loop spans 18 amino acids. Per germline, CDR1 SEHNR and CDR2 FQNEAQ (reference sequence). With 1 base removed from V and 5 bases from J, the gap between germline ends came to 18 bases. The entire variable domain, with the rest obtained from reference TRBV7-9 and TRBJ1-6, is as follows: DTGVSQNPRHKITKRGQNVTFRCDPISEHNRLYWYRQTLGQGPEFLTYFQNEAQLEKSRLLSDRFSAERPKGSFSTLEIQRTEQGDSAMYLCASSLEVGTDFHNSPLHFGNGTRLTVT.

In this sample, this clonotype turned up once. The rearrangement uses TRBV4-1 and TRBJ2-1; 11 nucleotides align to TRBD2. This CDR3 has 17 amino acids. V lost 3 bases, J lost 1 base, and 5 bases stayed unmatched. Germline V gene lookup returns CDR1 MGHRA and CDR2 YSYEKL. In DNA, the CDR3 is TGCGCCAGCAGCCAGGTTAGCGGGGGGGCTTCCTACAATGAGCAGTTCTTC. Protein product: CASSQVSGGASYNEQFF.

This clonotype was detected a few times. The CDR3 DNA follows: TGCAGTGCCGAACGGGACTTCCAAGAGACCCAGTACTTC. This gives the protein CSAERDFQETQYF. The chain is built from TRBV20-1 and TRBJ2-5; a weak D match, TRBD2 (6 bases). The length of the CDR3 is 13 residues. V lost 6 bases and J 1 base, leaving 12 bases between the germline ends. Per germline, CDR1 DFQATT and CDR2 SNEGSKA (reference sequence).

This clonotype occurred a few times. This chain uses TRBV7-8 with TRBJ1-3; D is ambiguous. The CDR3 runs to 12 residues. Germline assignment: CDR1 SGHVS and CDR2 FQNEAQ. The V end was cut by 3 bases, the J end by 8 bases, with 8 bases between. The CDR3 nucleotides read TGTGCCAGCAGCTTCGCGGTTGACACCATATATTTT. Translating it yields CASSFAVDTIYF.

The rearrangement links TRBV19 to TRBJ1-5; D uncertain. The germline V and J ends were trimmed by 10 bases and 0 bases, with 10 bases remaining between them. The germline gives CDR1 LNHDA, CDR2 SQIVND (reference sequence). This CDR3 contains 13 residues. Written as DNA, the CDR3 is TGTGCCACGCGAAAGTTTAGCAATCAGCCCCAGCATTTT. As protein: CATRKFSNQPQHF.

This clonotype appeared many times. The genes are TRBV6-2 or TRBV6-3 and TRBJ2-7, with TRBD1 matching 7 bases. Germline V CDR1 and CDR2: MNHEY, SVGEGT. The CDR3 is made up of 13 amino acids. Losses at the gene ends were 5 bases for V and 3 bases for J; bases not matched to a gene: 4. The CDR3 DNA is TGTGCCAGCAGTCCCGGGGACAGCTACGAGCAGTACGTC. The encoded protein is CASSPGDSYEQYV.

This chain uses TRBV24-1 with TRBJ2-2, with D perhaps matching TRBD2 (5 bases). The germline gives CDR1 KGHDR, CDR2 SFDVKD. V shed 5 bases and J shed 1 base, with 10 bases lying between them. The CDR3 loop spans 15 amino acids. The DNA for the CDR3 is TGTGCCACCAGTGGACGGGATATGAACACCGGGGAGCTGTTTTTT. Its protein is CATSGRDMNTGELFF.

This clonotype appeared a few times. The V call is TRBV6-2 or TRBV6-3, the J call TRBJ2-7; D is ambiguous. Germline values: CDR1 MNHEY, CDR2 SVGEGT. This CDR3 has 13 residues. Trimming took 2 bases from V and 2 from J, leaving 7 bases between them. This CDR3 is CASSYGYPYEQYV. In DNA form, the CDR3 reads TGTGCCAGCAGTTACGGGTACCCCTACGAGCAGTACGTC.

J is TRBJ2-2 and V is TRBV11-2, with D possibly being TRBD1 (5 bases). CDR3 length: 17 residues. Trimming took 3 bases from V and 6 from J, leaving 20 bases between them. The germline V gene has CDR1 SGHAT and CDR2 FQNNGV. The CDR3 is CASSFTFRAGQSGELFF. CDR3 coding DNA: TGTGCCAGCAGCTTTACTTTTAGGGCAGGGCAATCCGGGGAGCTGTTTTTT.

This clonotype appeared a few times. The chain is built from TRBV5-6 and TRBJ2-1; 7 nucleotides agree with TRBD2. Germline V CDR1 and CDR2: SGHDT, YYEEEE. CDR3 length: 16 residues. The V gene end was trimmed by 3 bases and the J gene end by 0 bases; junction bases not matched to a gene: 6. Here the CDR3 reads CASSSFGGGSYNEQFF. DNA for the CDR3: TGTGCCAGCAGCTCGTTTGGCGGGGGCTCCTACAATGAGCAGTTCTTC.

This clonotype occurred a few times. V gene TRBV6-2 or TRBV6-3 combines with J gene TRBJ2-4, with D tentatively TRBD2 (6 bases). CDR3 length: 14 residues. From germline, CDR1 is MNHEY and CDR2 SVGEGT. Between the trimmed V and J ends, which lost 8 bases and 8 bases, there was a span of 19 bases. The CDR3 nucleotides are TGTGCCAGCGGCCTCGGGACTTCCTGGGACATTCAGTACTTC. Translation: CASGLGTSWDIQYF.

This chain links TRBV6-6 with TRBJ2-6; D tentatively reads TRBD1 or TRBD2 (5 bases each). The CDR3 totals 18 residues. The ends were cut back, 5 bases at V and 4 bases at J, with 21 bases in the middle. Germline values: CDR1 MNHNY, CDR2 SVGAGI (reference sequence). CDR3: CASSQGPKPRSGANVLTF. For the CDR3, the DNA is TGTGCCAGCAGTCAGGGACCGAAACCCAGGTCCGGGGCCAACGTCCTGACTTTC.

Only a few counts were recorded for this clonotype. Here the CDR3 reads CASSLDGGVREQYF. The CDR3 DNA is TGTGCCAGCAGCTTAGACGGGGGGGTACGCGAGCAGTACTTC. The rearrangement uses TRBV11-2 and TRBJ2-7, with TRBD2 matching over 8 bases. The CDR3 loop spans 14 amino acids. V was pared by 0 bases and J by 6 bases, with 4 bases of the junction left unmatched. Germline-derived CDR1 and CDR2 are SGHAT and FQNNGV.

Only one count was recorded for this clonotype. This sequence joins TRBV18 and TRBJ1-6; 7 bases align to TRBD1. CDR1 and CDR2 from the germline V gene are KGHSH and LQKENI. The trim removed 5 bases at V and 5 bases at J, leaving 6 bases unmatched. The CDR3 length is 15 residues. CDR3 nucleotides: TGTGCCAGCTCATCGACAGGGCCTAATAATTCACCCCTCCACTTT. It specifies CASSSTGPNNSPLHF. The variable domain in full, with the rest retrieved from reference TRBV18 and TRBJ1-6, is NAGVMQNPRHLVRRRGQEARLRCSPMKGHSHVYWYRQLPEEGLKFMVYLQKENIIDESGMPKERFSAEFPKEGPSILRIQQVVRGDSAAYFCASSSTGPNNSPLHFGNGTRLTVT.